These 27 T cell receptor beta chains were all obtained from the same sample, sequenced in a study of blood T cell repertoires in COVID-19. The data were produced by immunoSEQ multiplex PCR, yet TCRdb's version contains in-frame clones alone and is incomplete. The table includes 120,000 or so clones, 80% detected once. Sequences were obtained from peripheral blood. These receptors were obtained from a human donor in a cohort sampled during active COVID-19.

The CDR3 protein is CASSLDGRGNYGYTF. The CDR3 nucleotides read TGTGCCAGCAGCTTAGATGGCAGGGGTAACTATGGCTACACCTTC. The chain uses TRBV7-9 and TRBJ1-2; maybe TRBD1 (6 bases). V was shortened by 1 base and J by 1 base, with 10 bases between the two germline ends. The CDR3 spans 15 residues. CDR1 and CDR2 from the germline V gene are SEHNR and FQNEAQ (reference sequence).

CDR3: CASSSQGKGNQPQHF. CDR3 in DNA: TGTGCCAGCAGTTCCCAGGGGAAGGGGAATCAGCCCCAGCATTTT. The rearrangement links TRBV28 to TRBJ1-5, with TRBD1 as a possible D gene (6 bases). Trimming removed 4 bases at V and 4 bases at J, with 14 bases between. This CDR3 has 15 amino acids. Germline V gene lookup returns CDR1 MDHEN and CDR2 SYDVKM.

The chain uses TRBV7-2 and TRBJ2-2, with 8 positions matching TRBD2. V lost 4 bases and J lost 3; bases outside the gene matches: 10. Germline lookup yields CDR1 SGHTA and CDR2 FQGNSA. This CDR3 is 17 amino acids long. The CDR3 nucleotides read TGTGCCAGCAGCTCCTCATGGCTAGCGGGTGACACCGGGGAGCTGTTTTTT. Its protein product is CASSSSWLAGDTGELFF.

This chain connects TRBV7-6 to TRBJ2-2, with 9 bases that match TRBD1. Germline CDR1 and CDR2: SGHVS and FNYEAQ. CDR3 length equals 16 residues. V lost 5 bases and J lost 3; bases outside the gene matches: 7. The CDR3 is CASSRWTGVDTGELFF. DNA for the CDR3: TGTGCCAGCAGCCGTTGGACAGGGGTAGACACCGGGGAGCTGTTTTTT. Using reference TRBV7-6 and TRBJ2-2 for the parts outside the CDR3, the full variable domain is GAGVSQSPRYKVTKRGQDVALRCDPISGHVSLYWYRQALGQGPEFLTYFNYEAQQDKSGLPNDRFSAERPEGSISTLTIQRTEQRDSAMYRCASSRWTGVDTGELFFGEGSRLTVL.

This clone has just one count. The CDR3 spells CASSLGQLNSPLHF. CDR3 sequence (DNA): TGTGCCAGCAGCTTAGGACAGCTAAATTCACCCCTCCACTTT. The chain recombines TRBV7-9 with TRBJ1-6; weak D call: TRBD1 (5 bases). The germline V gene has CDR1 SEHNR and CDR2 FQNEAQ (reference sequence). The CDR3 totals 14 residues. V shed 1 base and J shed 7 bases, with 8 bases lying between them.

The chain recombines TRBV5-1 with TRBJ1-1; 10 bases fit TRBD1. Germline V gene lookup returns CDR1 SGHRS and CDR2 YFSETQ. J was trimmed by 0 bases and V by 4 bases; bases with no gene match: 9. The CDR3 covers 17 residues. This CDR3 reads CASSTAGTGDMNTEAFF. The CDR3 bases are TGCGCCAGCAGCACCGCCGGGACAGGGGATATGAACACTGAAGCTTTCTTT. The entire variable domain, with the rest obtained from reference TRBV5-1 and TRBJ1-1, is as follows: KAGVTQTPRYLIKTRGQQVTLSCSPISGHRSVSWYQQTPGQGLQFLFEYFSETQRNKGNFPGRFSGRQFSNSRSEMNVSTLELGDSALYLCASSTAGTGDMNTEAFFGQGTRLTVV.

The chain links TRBV7-2 to TRBJ1-5, with D uncertain. Germline V gives CDR1 SGHTA, CDR2 FQGNSA. Between the trimmed V and J ends, which lost 4 bases and 6 bases, there was a span of 10 bases. CDR3 size: 13 residues. The CDR3 reads CASSSNRGQPQHF. The CDR3 coding sequence is TGTGCCAGCAGCTCCAATCGGGGTCAGCCCCAGCATTTT.

This chain joins TRBV27 and TRBJ2-1; 7 bases are a match to TRBD1. With 6 bases clipped from V and 12 bases from J, the junction kept 11 bases outside the gene matches. CDR1 and CDR2 (germline): MNHEY, SMNVEV (reference sequence). CDR3 length equals 13 residues. The DNA of the CDR3 is TGTGCCAGCAGCCCGGACAGGTATAGTGCGCAGTTCTTC. This codes for CASSPDRYSAQFF.

The rearrangement joins TRBV28 to TRBJ2-5, with 7 bases that match TRBD2. Losses at the gene ends were 7 bases for V and 3 bases for J; bases not matched to a gene: 14. The CDR3 runs 16 residues. Germline-derived CDR1 and CDR2 are MDHEN and SYDVKM. Here the CDR3 DNA reads TGTGCCAGCACCCTCATCGCCGGACTAGAAAAAGAGACCCAGTACTTC. It translates to CASTLIAGLEKETQYF.

This clone was counted only a few times. The rearrangement joins TRBV5-1 to TRBJ2-5, with D possibly matching TRBD1 (6 bases). This CDR3 has 14 residues. The V end lost 5 bases, the J end lost 5 bases, and 16 bases lay between the germline ends. In germline, CDR1 is SGHRS, CDR2 YFSETQ. DNA for the CDR3: TGCGCCAGCAGATCCGTACAGGGCTGGGAGACCCAGTACTTC. Translating gives CASRSVQGWETQYF.

The chain is built from TRBV20-1 and TRBJ2-5; possible D gene TRBD2, 5 bases. The CDR3 consists of 11 residues. Germline lookup yields CDR1 DFQATT and CDR2 SNEGSKA (reference sequence). Trimming took 0 bases from V and 11 from J, leaving 10 bases between them. This chain's CDR3 is CSARDRDLQYF. The DNA of the CDR3 is TGCAGTGCTAGAGATCGGGATTTACAGTACTTC.

CDR3 DNA: TGTGCCAGCAGCCAAGACCGGGACAGGGGGCTTTCATATACGCAGTATTTT. It encodes CASSQDRDRGLSYTQYF. J is TRBJ2-3 and V is TRBV14; 12 nucleotides match TRBD1. After removal of 0 bases from V and 7 bases from J, the junction contained 8 bases not matched to a gene. This CDR3 is built from 17 residues. Germline-derived CDR1 and CDR2 are SGHDN and FVKESK.

The chain carries TRBV10-3 and TRBJ1-1; tentatively, D is TRBD1 (5 bases). V lost 4 bases, J lost 4 bases, and 10 bases lay in between. Germline assignment: CDR1 ENHRY and CDR2 SYGVKD. This CDR3 comprises 13 residues. The CDR3 loop reads CAISVQERTEAFF. The CDR3 DNA follows: TGTGCCATCAGTGTACAGGAGCGCACTGAAGCTTTCTTT.

V gene TRBV18 combines with J gene TRBJ2-5; D perhaps matches TRBD1 (6 bases). CDR3 length: 13 amino acids. Germline loops: CDR1 KGHSH, CDR2 LQKENI. V was trimmed by 5 bases and J by 3 bases, leaving 10 bases between them. The CDR3, as DNA: TGTGCCAGCTCATGGACAGAGGAAGAGACCCAGTACTTC. Translated: CASSWTEEETQYF.

This clone was seen a few times. The V and J genes are TRBV5-6 and TRBJ2-7; 8 bases align to TRBD1. The ends lost 0 bases at V and 3 bases at J; junction bases unmatched: 8. This CDR3 comprises 16 residues. Germline V lookup: CDR1 SGHDT, CDR2 YYEEEE. The CDR3 spells CASSLVVTGEIYEQYF. The CDR3 DNA reads TGTGCCAGCAGCTTGGTGGTGACAGGGGAGATCTACGAGCAGTACTTC.

DNA for the CDR3: TGCGCCAGCAGCCTAGGGGCTTTCGGGCACGAGCAGTACTTC. It is translated as CASSLGAFGHEQYF. The genes are TRBV5-1 and TRBJ2-7; maybe TRBD1 (5 bases). Trimming took off 4 bases at V and 5 bases at J, with 16 bases between the two ends. This CDR3 contains 14 residues. Germline CDR1 reads SGHRS; CDR2 reads YFSETQ.

This rearrangement joins TRBV5-1 to TRBJ1-2; D perhaps matches TRBD1 (5 bases). Trimming shortened V by 1 base and J by 4 bases, and 14 bases separated the two germline ends. This CDR3 region has 15 residues. Looked up from germline, CDR1 is SGHRS and CDR2 is YFSETQ. Here the CDR3 reads CASSLRARVGYGYTF. CDR3 sequence (DNA): TGCGCCAGCAGCTTGCGTGCCAGGGTTGGCTATGGCTACACCTTC.

This clone was seen once. This chain connects TRBV30 to TRBJ1-4; TRBD1 might be the D (5 bases). This CDR3 has 15 amino acids. Trimming took 7 bases from V and 7 from J, leaving 22 bases between them. The germline gives CDR1 GTSNPN, CDR2 SVGIG (reference sequence). CDR3 in amino acids: CALPTRGLLGEKLFF. The CDR3 region has the DNA TGTGCCTTACCAACCCGGGGACTATTAGGTGAAAAACTGTTTTTT.

The V gene is TRBV5-6, the J gene TRBJ1-3, with TRBD1 as a possible D gene (6 bases). CDR1 and CDR2 (germline): SGHDT, YYEEEE. V was cut by 4 bases and J by 4 bases, with 6 bases left in between. This CDR3 contains 12 residues. CDR3 amino acids: CASSRGGNTIYF. CDR3 sequence (DNA): TGTGCCAGCAGCAGGGGGGGAAACACCATATATTTT.

This chain uses TRBV7-9 with TRBJ1-6; 7 bases fit TRBD1. J was trimmed by 6 bases and V by 1 base; bases with no gene match: 9. Germline CDR1 is SEHNR and CDR2 is FQNEAQ (reference sequence). CDR3 length: 17 amino acids. The CDR3 protein is CASSLGSGAGGNSPLHF. In DNA, the CDR3 is TGTGCCAGCAGCTTAGGGTCCGGGGCAGGGGGTAATTCACCCCTCCACTTT.

V usage is TRBV18 and J usage is TRBJ1-2, with a tentative D call TRBD1 (5 bases). The length of the CDR3 is 13 residues. Germline V gives CDR1 KGHSH, CDR2 LQKENI. V shed 3 bases and J shed 4 bases, with 9 bases lying between them. The CDR3 coding sequence is TGTGCCAGCTCACCCGACAGCTCCTATGGCTACACCTTC. This gives the protein CASSPDSSYGYTF.

The rearrangement uses TRBV7-8 and TRBJ1-1, with D perhaps matching TRBD1 (5 bases). Germline assignment: CDR1 SGHVS and CDR2 FQNEAQ. The CDR3 spans 15 residues. V was clipped by 0 bases and J by 4 bases, with 12 bases between them. CDR3 in DNA: TGTGCCAGCAGCTTAGCGGGTGGGGGGAGCACTGAAGCTTTCTTT. This sequence encodes CASSLAGGGSTEAFF. The variable domain in full, completed from reference TRBV7-8 and TRBJ1-1, reads GAGVSQSPRYKVAKRGQDVALRCDPISGHVSLFWYQQALGQGPEFLTYFQNEAQLDKSGLPSDRFFAERPEGSVSTLKIQRTQQEDSAVYLCASSLAGGGSTEAFFGQGTRLTVV.

The CDR3 DNA reads TGTGCCAGCAGCATCACAATGTACCAGCCCCAGCATTTT. It encodes CASSITMYQPQHF. V usage is TRBV9 and J usage is TRBJ1-5; D gene uncertain. The CDR3 contains 13 residues. Trimming took off 4 bases at V and 7 bases at J, with 12 bases between the two ends. CDR1 and CDR2 from the germline V gene are SGDLS and YYNGEE.

The chain carries TRBV6-5 and TRBJ2-7; possible D gene TRBD2, 6 bases. The CDR3 extends over 12 amino acids. Trimming left V 6 bases short and J 5 bases short, with 11 bases between. Germline V gene data show CDR1 as MNHEY and CDR2 as SVGAGI. The CDR3 sequence: CASSSTSNEQYF. As DNA, the CDR3 is TGTGCCAGCAGCTCGACTAGTAACGAGCAGTACTTC.

This clone was picked up a small number of times. The chain links TRBV6-5 to TRBJ1-1; no definite D call. Germline V gene data show CDR1 as MNHEY and CDR2 as SVGAGI. Trimming cost V 2 bases and J 4 bases, with 14 bases left between them. This CDR3 has 15 amino acids. The CDR3 sequence is CASSYPGVRGTEAFF. CDR3 nucleotide sequence: TGTGCCAGCAGTTACCCCGGAGTTCGGGGCACTGAAGCTTTCTTT.

The V gene is TRBV6-2 or TRBV6-3, the J gene TRBJ1-2; 9 bases match TRBD1. Per the germline V gene, CDR1 is MNHEY and CDR2 is SVGEGT. V shed 6 bases, J shed 8 bases, and the junction held 7 bases outside the gene matches. The CDR3 spans 13 residues. DNA for the CDR3: TGTGCCAGCAGGCCTACAGGGGGCGAGGGCTACACCTTC. This encodes CASRPTGGEGYTF.

This chain links TRBV12-3 or TRBV12-4 with TRBJ2-2; no clear D. CDR3 length equals 13 residues. Trimming pared 5 bases from V and 1 base from J, leaving 5 bases between. This chain's CDR3 is CASSDMNTGELFF. The CDR3 DNA follows: TGTGCCAGCAGTGACATGAACACCGGGGAGCTGTTTTTT.